The 18 T cell receptor beta chains presented below share a single source sample, sequenced in a study of T cell changes during pregnancy in multiple sclerosis. Only in-frame clones appear in the TCRdb table, and some are missing; sequencing was by immunoSEQ multiplex PCR. The table has about 75,000 clones, about 90% seen once; the top ten hold approximately 1%. Sequencing was performed on peripheral blood, taken in the first trimester of pregnancy. These receptors were collected from a female donor in good health, enrolled as a control in a pregnancy study.

The rearrangement joins TRBV11-3 to TRBJ1-1; maybe TRBD1 (5 bases). The CDR3 sequence is 16 residues long. Trimming removed 1 base from V and 3 bases from J, with 15 bases in between. Germline CDR1 is SGHNT and CDR2 is YENEEA. DNA for the CDR3: TGTGCCAGCAGCTTAGTTAAGGGCAGGGAGGACACTGAAGCTTTCTTT. As protein: CASSLVKGREDTEAFF.

V gene TRBV7-2 combines with J gene TRBJ1-1, with D unresolved. V was clipped by 3 bases and J by 8 bases, with 10 bases between them. The CDR3 contains 12 residues. From germline, CDR1 is SGHTA and CDR2 FQGNSA. The CDR3 reads CASSFWAAEAFF. In DNA, the CDR3 is TGTGCCAGCAGCTTTTGGGCAGCCGAAGCTTTCTTT.

This chain connects TRBV5-6 to TRBJ1-1, with no clear D. Per the germline V gene, CDR1 is SGHDT and CDR2 is YYEEEE. Trimming took off 0 bases at V and 11 bases at J, with 14 bases between the two ends. The CDR3 extends over 13 amino acids. The CDR3: CASSLGPTPPAFF. In nucleotides, the CDR3 is TGTGCCAGCAGCTTGGGGCCCACGCCCCCCGCTTTCTTT.

V is TRBV2 and J is TRBJ2-5; 9 nucleotides align to TRBD2. After removal of 4 bases from V and 1 base from J, the junction contained 4 bases not matched to a gene. This CDR3 contains 15 residues. CDR1 is SNHLY and CDR2 is FYNNEI in the germline V gene. For the CDR3, the DNA is TGTGCCAGCAGTGCTCCAGCGGGGGGCCAAGAGACCCAGTACTTC. This encodes CASSAPAGGQETQYF.

The chain joins TRBV7-2 to TRBJ2-1; perhaps TRBD1 as D (6 bases). Germline V CDR1 and CDR2: SGHTA, FQGNSA. Trimming stripped 3 bases from V and 0 bases from J, with 21 bases between. This CDR3 contains 19 residues. The CDR3: CASSFNRGSYGSSYNEQFF. CDR3 bases: TGTGCCAGCAGCTTCAATAGGGGGAGCTACGGTAGCTCCTACAATGAGCAGTTCTTC.

The chain uses TRBV7-9 and TRBJ1-4; 9 nucleotides agree with TRBD1. The V gene end was trimmed by 5 bases and the J gene end by 4 bases; junction bases not matched to a gene: 5. This CDR3 spans 15 amino acids. Germline CDR1 reads SEHNR; CDR2 reads FQNEAQ (reference sequence). The CDR3 loop reads CASSVGQGINEKLFF. The CDR3 coding sequence is TGTGCCAGCAGCGTAGGACAGGGGATTAATGAAAAACTGTTTTTT. The entire variable domain, with the rest obtained from reference TRBV7-9 and TRBJ1-4, is as follows: DTGVSQNPRHKITKRGQNVTFRCDPISEHNRLYWYRQTLGQGPEFLTYFQNEAQLEKSRLLSDRFSAERPKGSFSTLEIQRTEQGDSAMYLCASSVGQGINEKLFFGSGTQLSVL.

A few counts support this clone. V is TRBV28 and J is TRBJ1-6, with TRBD1 matching 9 bases. The V gene end was trimmed by 5 bases and the J gene end by 11 bases; junction bases not matched to a gene: 7. The germline V gene has CDR1 MDHEN and CDR2 SYDVKM. The CDR3 is 14 residues long. The CDR3 DNA reads as TGTGCCAGCAGTACCCCCGACAGGGGGGCACCCCTCCACTTT. Amino acids: CASSTPDRGAPLHF.

The chain employs TRBV7-9 and TRBJ1-1, with 7 bases identical to TRBD1. Unmatched junction bases numbered 7, after V lost 5 bases and J lost 1 base. There are 15 residues in the CDR3. Germline lookup yields CDR1 SEHNR and CDR2 FQNEAQ (reference sequence). For the CDR3, the DNA is TGTGCCAGCAGCCCTTGGGGGGACAGGAACACTGAAGCTTTCTTT. This encodes CASSPWGDRNTEAFF.

The chain recombines TRBV10-1 with TRBJ2-7; 10 nucleotides match TRBD1. The CDR3 covers 16 residues. The germline CDR1 and CDR2 sequences are WNHNN and SYGVQD (reference sequence). Trimming removed 3 bases from V and 4 bases from J; junction bases left unmatched: 9. CDR3 in amino acids: CASSEYAGTGVYEQYF. As DNA, the CDR3 is TGCGCCAGCAGTGAATACGCCGGGACAGGGGTATACGAGCAGTACTTC.

The chain recombines TRBV7-9 with TRBJ2-7; perhaps TRBD1 as D (6 bases). The germline CDR1 and CDR2 sequences are SEHNR and FQNEAQ (reference sequence). Trimming pared 5 bases from V and 1 base from J, leaving 15 bases between. The CDR3 contains 15 residues. CDR3 coding DNA: TGTGCCAGCAGCCACCCCAGGGGCAGTTCCTACGAGCAGTACTTC. Its protein is CASSHPRGSSYEQYF. Full variable domain (outside the CDR3, taken from reference TRBV7-9 and TRBJ2-7): DTGVSQNPRHKITKRGQNVTFRCDPISEHNRLYWYRQTLGQGPEFLTYFQNEAQLEKSRLLSDRFSAERPKGSFSTLEIQRTEQGDSAMYLCASSHPRGSSYEQYFGPGTRLTVT.

The chain links TRBV9 to TRBJ1-1; D remains ambiguous. In germline, CDR1 is SGDLS, CDR2 YYNGEE. Trimming shortened V by 1 base and J by 7 bases, and 11 bases separated the two germline ends. The CDR3 contains 13 residues. The CDR3 DNA sequence: TGTGCCAGCAGCGTAAGCCAGGTGGGTGAAGCTTTCTTT. As protein: CASSVSQVGEAFF.

Only one count was recorded for this clone. This CDR3 reads CASSLEQYQETQYF. The CDR3 DNA reads TGTGCCAGCAGCTTGGAACAATACCAAGAGACCCAGTACTTC. The chain couples TRBV5-4 to TRBJ2-5; D not certain. Germline V lookup: CDR1 SGHNT, CDR2 YYREEE (reference sequence). The ends were cut back, 0 bases at V and 0 bases at J, with 6 bases in the middle. This CDR3 contains 14 residues.

The genes are TRBV27 and TRBJ2-1, with D uncertain. CDR1 is MNHEY and CDR2 is SMNVEV in the germline V gene (reference sequence). V was pared by 2 bases and J by 9 bases, with 8 bases between. This CDR3 spans 12 amino acids. The CDR3 DNA reads TGTGCCAGCAGTTTAACGCGTGGTGAGCAGTTCTTC. Translation gives CASSLTRGEQFF.

The chain is built from TRBV30 and TRBJ1-6, with 7 bases that match TRBD1. This CDR3 has 14 residues. CDR1 is GTSNPN and CDR2 is SVGIG in the germline V gene (reference sequence). Germline trimming cut 1 base from V and 3 bases from J; bases unmatched to any gene: 0. In DNA form, the CDR3 reads TGTGCCTGGAGTGGGACAGGCTATAATTCACCCCTCCACTTT. It translates to CAWSGTGYNSPLHF. The whole variable domain, filled in from reference TRBV30 and TRBJ1-6, reads SQTIHQWPATLVQPVGSPLSLECTVEGTSNPNLYWYRQAAGRGLQLLFYSVGIGQISSEVPQNLSASRPQDRQFILSSKKLLLSDSGFYLCAWSGTGYNSPLHFGNGTRLTVT.

The CDR3 coding sequence is TGTGCCAGCAGCGATATCCGGGGTCTGATGGGCACAGATACGCAGTATTTT. Its translation is CASSDIRGLMGTDTQYF. The chain links TRBV9 to TRBJ2-3, with D possibly being TRBD2 (5 bases). Trimming took off 3 bases at V and 1 base at J, with 18 bases between the two ends. The germline gives CDR1 SGDLS, CDR2 YYNGEE. The CDR3 sequence is 17 residues long.

This chain uses TRBV2 with TRBJ1-3; D is unclear. CDR1 is SNHLY, CDR2 FYNNEI, per germline. This CDR3 region has 16 residues. Trimming pared 3 bases from V and 0 bases from J, leaving 12 bases between. The CDR3 sequence: CASSDRELRSGNTIYF. The CDR3 bases are TGTGCCAGCAGTGACCGGGAGTTACGCTCTGGAAACACCATATATTTT.

This clone was seen a handful of times. V gene TRBV5-4 combines with J gene TRBJ1-1; a weak D match, TRBD1 (5 bases). This CDR3 contains 16 residues. Germline CDR1 reads SGHNT; CDR2 reads YYREEE (reference sequence). V was cut by 6 bases and J by 4 bases, with 22 bases left in between. The CDR3 sequence: CASTLGRQWEGTEAFF. In DNA form, the CDR3 reads TGTGCCAGCACCCTGGGGCGCCAGTGGGAAGGCACTGAAGCTTTCTTT.

The rearrangement joins TRBV10-2 to TRBJ1-5; 9 nucleotides agree with TRBD1. Germline trimming cut 3 bases from V and 6 bases from J; bases unmatched to any gene: 6. The CDR3 covers 15 residues. From germline, CDR1 is WSHSY and CDR2 SAAADI. Written as DNA, the CDR3 is TGCGCCAGCAGTGACCCGGGACAGGGCTTTCAGCCCCAGCATTTT. It codes for CASSDPGQGFQPQHF.